The clone carrying this T cell receptor (beta chain) was picked up a small number of times. Trimming removed 5 bases from V and 0 bases from J, with 15 bases in between. Germline V gives CDR1 ENHRY, CDR2 SYGVKD. This CDR3 comprises 16 residues. PCR amplification relied on 60 Vbeta primers (plus 13 Jbeta primers). Assay: immunoSEQ multiplex PCR; the TCRdb copy retains only in-frame clones and omits some. The data contain about 140,000 clones, around 84% of them seen just once; the ten biggest clones take up around 2.5%. This sample was included in a study of cytomegalovirus exposure and HLA in healthy donors.

This clonotype originated in a man aged 45-60 years in good health and CMV-seronegative. Sequencing was done on a sample of PBMCs. The genes are TRBV10-3 and TRBJ2-3; a possible D gene is TRBD1 (6 bases). CDR3 protein: CAISFAQGTSTDTQYF. The CDR3 nucleotides are TGTGCCATCAGTTTTGCCCAGGGGACCAGCACAGATACGCAGTATTTT.